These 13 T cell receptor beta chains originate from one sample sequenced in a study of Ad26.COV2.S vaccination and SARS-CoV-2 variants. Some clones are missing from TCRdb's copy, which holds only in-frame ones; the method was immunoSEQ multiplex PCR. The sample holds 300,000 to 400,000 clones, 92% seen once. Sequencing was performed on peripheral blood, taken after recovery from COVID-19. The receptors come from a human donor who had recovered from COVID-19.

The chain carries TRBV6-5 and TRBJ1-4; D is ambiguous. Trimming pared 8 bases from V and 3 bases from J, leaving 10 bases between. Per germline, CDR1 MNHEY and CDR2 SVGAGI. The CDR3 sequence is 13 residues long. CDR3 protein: CASGRKANEKLFF. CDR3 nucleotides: TGTGCCAGCGGCCGTAAGGCTAATGAAAAACTGTTTTTT.

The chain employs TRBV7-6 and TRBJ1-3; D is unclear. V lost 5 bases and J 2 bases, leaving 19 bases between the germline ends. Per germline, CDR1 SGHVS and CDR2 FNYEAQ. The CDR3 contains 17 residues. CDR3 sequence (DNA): TGTGCCAGCAGCCTACTTTTCTTCCGGACTGCTGGAAACACCATATATTTT. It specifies CASSLLFFRTAGNTIYF.

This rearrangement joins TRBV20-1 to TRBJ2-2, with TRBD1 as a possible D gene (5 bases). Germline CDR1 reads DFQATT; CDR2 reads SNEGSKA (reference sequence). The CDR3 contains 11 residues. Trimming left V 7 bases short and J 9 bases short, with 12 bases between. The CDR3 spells CSVEGARELFF. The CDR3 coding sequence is TGCAGTGTCGAAGGGGCCAGGGAGCTGTTTTTT.

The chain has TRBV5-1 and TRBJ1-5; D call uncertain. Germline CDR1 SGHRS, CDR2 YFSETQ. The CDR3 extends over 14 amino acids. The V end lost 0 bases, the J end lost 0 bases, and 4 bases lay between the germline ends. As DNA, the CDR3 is TGCGCCAGCAGCTTGGACATTAGCAATCAGCCCCAGCATTTT. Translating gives CASSLDISNQPQHF.

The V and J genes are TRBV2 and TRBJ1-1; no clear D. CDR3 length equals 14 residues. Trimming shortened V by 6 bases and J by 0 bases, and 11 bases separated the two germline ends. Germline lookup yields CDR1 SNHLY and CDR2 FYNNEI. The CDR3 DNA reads TGTGCCAGCAGGGCAGAGGAAATGAACACTGAAGCTTTCTTT. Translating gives CASRAEEMNTEAFF. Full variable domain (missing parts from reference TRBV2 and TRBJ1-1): EPEVTQTPSHQVTQMGQEVILRCVPISNHLYFYWYRQILGQKVEFLVSFYNNEISEKSEIFDDQFSVERPDGSNFTLKIRSTKLEDSAMYFCASRAEEMNTEAFFGQGTRLTVV.

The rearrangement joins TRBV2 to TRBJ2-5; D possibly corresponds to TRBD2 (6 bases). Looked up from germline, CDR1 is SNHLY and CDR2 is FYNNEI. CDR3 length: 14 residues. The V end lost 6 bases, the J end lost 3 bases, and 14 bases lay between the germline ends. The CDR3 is CASRPRGIKETQYF. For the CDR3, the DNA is TGTGCCAGCAGACCCCGCGGGATCAAAGAGACCCAGTACTTC. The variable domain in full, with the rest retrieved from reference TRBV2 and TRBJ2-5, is EPEVTQTPSHQVTQMGQEVILRCVPISNHLYFYWYRQILGQKVEFLVSFYNNEISEKSEIFDDQFSVERPDGSNFTLKIRSTKLEDSAMYFCASRPRGIKETQYFGPGTRLLVL.

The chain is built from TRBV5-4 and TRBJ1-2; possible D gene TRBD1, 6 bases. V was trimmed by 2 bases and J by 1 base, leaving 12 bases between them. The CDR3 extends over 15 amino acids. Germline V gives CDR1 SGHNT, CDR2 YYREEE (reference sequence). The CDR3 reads CASSFRTEHNYGYTF. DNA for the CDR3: TGTGCCAGCAGCTTCCGGACAGAACATAACTATGGCTACACCTTC.

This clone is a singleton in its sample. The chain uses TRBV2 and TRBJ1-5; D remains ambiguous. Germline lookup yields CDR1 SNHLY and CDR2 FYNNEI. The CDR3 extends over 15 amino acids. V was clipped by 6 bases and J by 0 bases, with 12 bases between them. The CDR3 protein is CASRGSTYSNQPQHF. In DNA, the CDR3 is TGTGCCAGCAGGGGGTCAACCTATAGCAATCAGCCCCAGCATTTT.

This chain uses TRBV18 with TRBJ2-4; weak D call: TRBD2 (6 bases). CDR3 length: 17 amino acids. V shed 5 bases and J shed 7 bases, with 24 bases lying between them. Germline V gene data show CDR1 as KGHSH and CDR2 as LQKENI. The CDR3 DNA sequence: TGTGCCAGCTCATCCGAAGGGACCGGGAGATCGATGAACATTCAGTACTTC. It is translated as CASSSEGTGRSMNIQYF.

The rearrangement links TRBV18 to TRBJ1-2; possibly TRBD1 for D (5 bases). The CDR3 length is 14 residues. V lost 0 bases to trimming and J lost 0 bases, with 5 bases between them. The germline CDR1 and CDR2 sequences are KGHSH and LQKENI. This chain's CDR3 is CASSPPTANYGYTF. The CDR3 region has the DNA TGTGCCAGCTCACCACCGACAGCTAACTATGGCTACACCTTC.

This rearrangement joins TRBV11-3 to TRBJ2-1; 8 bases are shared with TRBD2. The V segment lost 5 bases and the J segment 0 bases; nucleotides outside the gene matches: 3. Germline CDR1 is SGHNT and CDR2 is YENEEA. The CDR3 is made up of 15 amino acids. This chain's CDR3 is CASSLTSASYNEQFF. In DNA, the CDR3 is TGTGCCAGCAGCCTGACTAGCGCCTCCTACAATGAGCAGTTCTTC.

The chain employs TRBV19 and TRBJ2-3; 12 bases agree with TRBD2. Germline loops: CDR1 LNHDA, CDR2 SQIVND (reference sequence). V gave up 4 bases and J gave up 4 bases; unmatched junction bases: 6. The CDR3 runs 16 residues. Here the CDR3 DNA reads TGTGCCAGTAGTACAGGACTAGCGGGGTTGGCAGATACGCAGTATTTT. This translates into CASSTGLAGLADTQYF. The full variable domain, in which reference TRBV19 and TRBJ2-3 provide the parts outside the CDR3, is DGGITQSPKYLFRKEGQNVTLSCEQNLNHDAMYWYRQDPGQGLRLIYYSQIVNDFQKGDIAEGYSVSREKKESFPLTVTSAQKNPTAFYLCASSTGLAGLADTQYFGPGTRLTVL.

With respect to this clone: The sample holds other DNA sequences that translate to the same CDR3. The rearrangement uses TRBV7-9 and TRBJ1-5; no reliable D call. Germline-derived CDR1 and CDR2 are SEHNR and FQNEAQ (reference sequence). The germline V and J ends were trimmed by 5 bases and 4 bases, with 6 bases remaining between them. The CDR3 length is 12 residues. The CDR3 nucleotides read TGTGCCAGCAGCCTAGTAAATCAGCCCCAGCATTTT. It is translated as CASSLVNQPQHF.